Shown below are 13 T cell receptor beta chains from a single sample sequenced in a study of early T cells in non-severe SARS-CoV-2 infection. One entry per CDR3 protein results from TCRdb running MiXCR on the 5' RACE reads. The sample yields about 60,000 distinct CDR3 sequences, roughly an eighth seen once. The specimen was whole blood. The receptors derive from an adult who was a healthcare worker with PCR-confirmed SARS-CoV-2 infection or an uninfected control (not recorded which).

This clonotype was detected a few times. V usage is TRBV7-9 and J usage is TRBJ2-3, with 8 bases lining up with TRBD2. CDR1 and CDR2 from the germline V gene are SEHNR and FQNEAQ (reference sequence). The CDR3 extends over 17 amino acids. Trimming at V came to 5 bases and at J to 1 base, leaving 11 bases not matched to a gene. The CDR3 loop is CASSHPPAGGGTDTQYF. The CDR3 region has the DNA TGTGCCAGCAGCCATCCCCCCGCGGGGGGAGGCACAGATACGCAGTATTTT.

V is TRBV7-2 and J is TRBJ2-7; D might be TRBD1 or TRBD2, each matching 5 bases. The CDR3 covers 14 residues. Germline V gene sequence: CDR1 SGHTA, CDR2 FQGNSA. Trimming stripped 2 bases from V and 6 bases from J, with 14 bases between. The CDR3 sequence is CASSLSGTVGEQYF. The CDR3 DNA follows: TGTGCCAGCAGCTTATCGGGGACGGTAGGCGAGCAGTACTTC.

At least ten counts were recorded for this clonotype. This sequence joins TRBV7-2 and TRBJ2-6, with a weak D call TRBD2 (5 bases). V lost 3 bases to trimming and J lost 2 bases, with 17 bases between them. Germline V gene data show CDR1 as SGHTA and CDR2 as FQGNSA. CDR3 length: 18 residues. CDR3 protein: CASSLAGANFPGANVLTF. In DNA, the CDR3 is TGTGCCAGCAGCTTGGCGGGCGCGAATTTCCCTGGGGCCAACGTCCTGACTTTC.

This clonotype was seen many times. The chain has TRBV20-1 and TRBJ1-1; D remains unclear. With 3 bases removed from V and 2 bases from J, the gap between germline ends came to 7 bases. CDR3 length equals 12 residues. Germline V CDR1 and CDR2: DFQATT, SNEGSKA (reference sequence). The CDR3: CSASRGNTEAFF. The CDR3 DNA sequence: TGCAGTGCTAGCCGGGGTAACACTGAAGCTTTCTTT.

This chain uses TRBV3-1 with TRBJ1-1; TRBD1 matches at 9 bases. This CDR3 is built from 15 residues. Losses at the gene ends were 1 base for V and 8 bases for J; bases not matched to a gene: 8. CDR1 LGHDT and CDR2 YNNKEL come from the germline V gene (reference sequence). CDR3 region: CASSQVTGGASEAFF. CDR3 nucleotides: TGTGCCAGCAGCCAAGTTACAGGGGGCGCAAGCGAAGCTTTCTTT.

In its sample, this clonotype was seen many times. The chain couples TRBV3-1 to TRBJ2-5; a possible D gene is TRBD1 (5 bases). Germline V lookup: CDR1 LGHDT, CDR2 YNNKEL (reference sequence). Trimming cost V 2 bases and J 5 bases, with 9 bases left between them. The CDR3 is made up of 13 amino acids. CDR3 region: CASSQTGPETQYF. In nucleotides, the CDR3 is TGTGCCAGCAGCCAAACAGGCCCCGAGACCCAGTACTTC.

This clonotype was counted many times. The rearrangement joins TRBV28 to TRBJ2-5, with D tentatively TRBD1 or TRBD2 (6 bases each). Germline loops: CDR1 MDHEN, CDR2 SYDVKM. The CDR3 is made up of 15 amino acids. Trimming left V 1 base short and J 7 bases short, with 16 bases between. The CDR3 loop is CASSLLEEGGGTQYF. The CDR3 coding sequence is TGTGCCAGCAGTTTATTAGAAGAGGGGGGAGGGACCCAGTACTTC.

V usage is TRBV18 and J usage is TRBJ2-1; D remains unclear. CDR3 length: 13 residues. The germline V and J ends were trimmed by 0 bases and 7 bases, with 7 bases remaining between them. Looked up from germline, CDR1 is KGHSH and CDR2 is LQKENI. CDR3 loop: CASSPPVGNEQFF. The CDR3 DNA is TGTGCCAGCTCACCACCGGTTGGGAATGAGCAGTTCTTC. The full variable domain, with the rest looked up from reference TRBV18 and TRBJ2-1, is NAGVMQNPRHLVRRRGQEARLRCSPMKGHSHVYWYRQLPEEGLKFMVYLQKENIIDESGMPKERFSAEFPKEGPSILRIQQVVRGDSAAYFCASSPPVGNEQFFGPGTRLTVL.

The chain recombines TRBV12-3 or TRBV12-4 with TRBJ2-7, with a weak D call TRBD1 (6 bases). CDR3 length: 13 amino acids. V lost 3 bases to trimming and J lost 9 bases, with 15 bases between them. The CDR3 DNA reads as TGTGCCAGCAGTTTGGGGGACATTAACCGGCAGTACTTC. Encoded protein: CASSLGDINRQYF.

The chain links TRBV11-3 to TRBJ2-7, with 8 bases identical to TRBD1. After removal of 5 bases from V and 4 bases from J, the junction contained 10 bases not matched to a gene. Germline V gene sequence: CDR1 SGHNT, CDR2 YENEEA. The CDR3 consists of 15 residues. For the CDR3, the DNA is TGTGCCAGCAGCCCGCGGGACAGGAGAAAATACGAGCAGTACTTC. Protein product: CASSPRDRRKYEQYF.

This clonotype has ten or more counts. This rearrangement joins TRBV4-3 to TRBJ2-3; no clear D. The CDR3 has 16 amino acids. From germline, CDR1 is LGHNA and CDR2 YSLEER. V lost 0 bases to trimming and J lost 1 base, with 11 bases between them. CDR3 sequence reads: CASSQEGRAGTDTQYF. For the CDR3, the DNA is TGCGCCAGCAGCCAAGAGGGCCGTGCGGGCACAGATACGCAGTATTTT.

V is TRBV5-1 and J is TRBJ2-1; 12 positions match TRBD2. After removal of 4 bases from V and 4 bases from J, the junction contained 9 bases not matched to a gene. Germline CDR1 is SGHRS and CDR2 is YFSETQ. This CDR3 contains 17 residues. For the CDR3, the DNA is TGCGCCAGCAGCGGGCGGACTAGCGGGGCGGCTTACAATGAGCAGTTCTTC. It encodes CASSGRTSGAAYNEQFF. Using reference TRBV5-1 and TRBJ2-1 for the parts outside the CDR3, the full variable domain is KAGVTQTPRYLIKTRGQQVTLSCSPISGHRSVSWYQQTPGQGLQFLFEYFSETQRNKGNFPGRFSGRQFSNSRSEMNVSTLELGDSALYLCASSGRTSGAAYNEQFFGPGTRLTVL.

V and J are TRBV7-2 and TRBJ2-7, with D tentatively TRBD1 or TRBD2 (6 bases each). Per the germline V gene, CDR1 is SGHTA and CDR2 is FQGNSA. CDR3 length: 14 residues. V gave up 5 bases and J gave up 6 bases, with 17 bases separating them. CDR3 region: CASSPGGGRCEQYF. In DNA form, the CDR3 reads TGTGCCAGCAGCCCAGGAGGGGGACGGTGCGAGCAGTACTTC.